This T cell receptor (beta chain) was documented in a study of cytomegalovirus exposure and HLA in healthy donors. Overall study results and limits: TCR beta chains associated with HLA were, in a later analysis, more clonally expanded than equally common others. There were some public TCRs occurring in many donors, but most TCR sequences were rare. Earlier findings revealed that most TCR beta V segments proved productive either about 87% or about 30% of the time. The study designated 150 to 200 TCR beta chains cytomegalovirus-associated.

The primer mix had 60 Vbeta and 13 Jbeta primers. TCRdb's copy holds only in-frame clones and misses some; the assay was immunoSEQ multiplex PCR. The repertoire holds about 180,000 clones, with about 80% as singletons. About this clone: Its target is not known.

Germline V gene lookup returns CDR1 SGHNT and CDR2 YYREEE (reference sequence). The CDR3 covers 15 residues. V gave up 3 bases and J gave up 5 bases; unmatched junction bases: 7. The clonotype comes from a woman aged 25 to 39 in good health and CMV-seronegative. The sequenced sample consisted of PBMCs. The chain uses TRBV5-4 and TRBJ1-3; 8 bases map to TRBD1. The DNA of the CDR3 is TGTGCCAGCAGCTCCCCAGGGGGCGAAAGAAACACCATATATTTT. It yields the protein CASSSPGGERNTIYF.